This TCR beta chain stems from a study of PD-1 blockade in classical Hodgkin lymphoma (TCRdb year 2020). Background for the entire study: Nivolumab dosing was 3 mg/kg intravenously every 2 weeks, continuing until either disease progression or unacceptable toxicity. The study used CyTOF and TCR beta sequencing to define a peripheral blood immune signature of response to PD-1 blockade in classical Hodgkin lymphoma. The full study reports these points: Baseline TCR diversity was reported to be lower in newly diagnosed patients than in healthy donors and to be lower still in relapsed/refractory patients. Only a single clinical trial cohort was studied, and what caused the repertoire differences, possibly disease activity or prior therapy, remained undefined. By C4D1, a significant rise was seen in CD4+ TCR diversity but not in CD8+ TCR diversity (p=0.0027 vs p=0.16), and the rise was most apparent among complete responders (p=0.02). Baseline diversity similar to that of newly diagnosed patients was observed in trial patients achieving complete response, whereas significantly lower diversity was observed in partial responders and progressors. Lower diversity was observed in patients in whom nivolumab was started less than 1 year after ASCT, and these patients were excluded from later analyses so that confounding by immune reconstitution would be avoided.

The intended sense of this specimen's time point label: cycle 2 day 1 (C2D1) of nivolumab. Every trial patient had relapsed after autologous stem cell transplantation, and cohorts A, B and C differed in prior brentuximab vedotin exposure. A total of roughly 57 patients with relapsed/refractory classical Hodgkin lymphoma made up the trial cohort, and each patient's best overall response was complete response, partial response or progressive disease. Single-agent nivolumab was administered to trial patients in the multi-cohort phase II CheckMate 205 trial. An independent review committee assessed best overall response using the 2007 International Working Group response criteria. Trial PBMCs were obtained immediately prior to nivolumab initiation (C1D1) and on therapy at cycle 2 day 1 and cycle 4 day 1. After peripheral blood was drawn into 8 mL Vacutainer Cell Preparation Tubes, PBMCs were isolated by centrifugation and then cryopreserved.

From a lookup of the germline V gene, CDR1 and CDR2 are MNHEY and SVGAGI. Trimming removed 1 base from V and 6 bases from J, leaving 10 bases between the germline ends. The CDR3 sequence holds 14 residues, the cysteine and phenylalanine included. Only CDR3 DNA remains: 42 bases, in frame from the first base. Comment on this clone: Its antigen remains unidentified. No base quality values were provided; no much bigger clone lies one nucleotide off.

Genomic DNA was extracted with the Qiagen DNeasy kit from unsorted PBMCs and from negatively selected CD4+ and CD8+ fractions. TCR beta CDR3 regions were subjected to amplification by immunoSEQ multiplex PCR with primers that anneal to V and J segments. A synthetic immune receptor repertoire was used to minimize amplification bias, and any remaining bias was removed computationally after sequencing. As for the original processing: Custom Python scripts were used to quantify repertoire diversity as the Shannon entropy index. The unsorted, CD4+ and CD8+ repertoires were each analyzed separately, with the exception of combined analyses, where CD4+ and CD8+ sequences were merged in silico. Clonal expansion was defined as a frequency increase of at least 2-fold after treatment compared with C1D1, and clones undetected at baseline were assigned a pseudocount of 0.5. Clones with 0 or 1 copy at C1D1 were classified as singleton clones, and clones with 2 or more copies were classified as non-singleton clones. By matching protein sequences in sorted samples from the same patient, clones expanded in unsorted samples were annotated as CD4+, CD8+ or unknown. Wilcoxon tests were applied to paired samples to test diversity changes from C1D1 to C4D1. TCRdb holds this immuneACCESS table with in-frame rearrangements only. Some clones are missing; in checked studies, unresolved V genes explain under half, and the rest has no known cause. D and trimming come from the DNA, and the V and J calls and clone size come from that table. The sample profile shows under 110,000 clones; 80% to 90% of them were found once. The ten largest clones capture around 7% of the sample.

The sequence links TRBV6-5 to TRBJ1-5, with TRBD1 tentatively as D gene (6 bases match). The receptor comes from a human donor with classical Hodgkin lymphoma. The input for sequencing was peripheral blood mononuclear cells (PBMCs), taken before the second cycle of nivolumab. The CDR3 sequence is CASSYWSGVQPQHF. The nucleotide sequence reads as follows: TGTGCCAGCAGTTACTGGTCAGGGGTTCAGCCCCAGCATTTT.